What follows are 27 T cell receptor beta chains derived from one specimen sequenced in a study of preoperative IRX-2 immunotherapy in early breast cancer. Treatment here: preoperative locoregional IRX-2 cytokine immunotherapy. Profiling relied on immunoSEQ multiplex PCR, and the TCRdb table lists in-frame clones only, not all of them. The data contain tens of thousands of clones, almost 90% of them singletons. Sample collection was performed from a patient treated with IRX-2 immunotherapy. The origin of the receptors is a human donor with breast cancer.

Written as DNA, the CDR3 is TGTGCCAGCAGTTTAACGGGGCTAGCGGGAGGAAGAGATACGCAGTATTTT. This gives the protein CASSLTGLAGGRDTQYF. V and J are TRBV28 and TRBJ2-3, with 11 positions matching TRBD2. The CDR3 runs to 17 residues. The germline V gene encodes CDR1 MDHEN and CDR2 SYDVKM. J gave up 5 bases and V 2 bases, and 9 bases lay outside the gene matches.

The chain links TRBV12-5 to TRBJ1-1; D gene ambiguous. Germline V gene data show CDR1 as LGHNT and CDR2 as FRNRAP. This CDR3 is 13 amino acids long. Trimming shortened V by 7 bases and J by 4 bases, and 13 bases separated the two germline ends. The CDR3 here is CASARMFTTEAFF. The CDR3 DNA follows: TGTGCTAGTGCCCGGATGTTTACCACTGAAGCTTTCTTT.

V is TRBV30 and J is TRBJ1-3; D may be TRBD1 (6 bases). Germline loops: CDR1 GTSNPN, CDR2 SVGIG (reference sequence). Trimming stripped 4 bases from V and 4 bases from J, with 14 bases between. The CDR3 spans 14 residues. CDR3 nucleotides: TGTGCCTGGATTTGGGGGGCAAAAGGAAACACCATATATTTT. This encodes CAWIWGAKGNTIYF.

Written as DNA, the CDR3 is TGCGCCTCCAGGGGGGACGCCTACGAGCAGTACTTC. Amino acid sequence: CASRGDAYEQYF. The chain recombines TRBV5-1 with TRBJ2-7; possibly TRBD1 for D (7 bases). Trimming cost V 10 bases and J 2 bases, with 13 bases left between them. Germline values: CDR1 SGHRS, CDR2 YFSETQ. This CDR3 region has 12 residues. Full variable domain (rest looked up from reference TRBV5-1 and TRBJ2-7): KAGVTQTPRYLIKTRGQQVTLSCSPISGHRSVSWYQQTPGQGLQFLFEYFSETQRNKGNFPGRFSGRQFSNSRSEMNVSTLELGDSALYLCASRGDAYEQYFGPGTRLTVT.

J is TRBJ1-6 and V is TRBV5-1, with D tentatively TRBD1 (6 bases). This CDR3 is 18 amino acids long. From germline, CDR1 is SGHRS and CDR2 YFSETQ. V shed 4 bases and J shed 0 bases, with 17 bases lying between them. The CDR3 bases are TGCGCCAGCAGCACCTCGGACAGTTACAGCTCCTATAATTCACCCCTCCACTTT. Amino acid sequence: CASSTSDSYSSYNSPLHF.

The CDR3 region is CASSMTGRLEATDTQYF. The CDR3 region has the DNA TGTGCCAGTAGTATGACGGGTCGGCTAGAGGCCACAGATACGCAGTATTTT. This chain uses TRBV19 with TRBJ2-3; D not resolved. CDR3 size: 17 residues. The V gene lost 3 bases and the J gene lost 2 bases, with 18 bases spanning the gap. Germline-derived CDR1 and CDR2 are LNHDA and SQIVND (reference sequence).

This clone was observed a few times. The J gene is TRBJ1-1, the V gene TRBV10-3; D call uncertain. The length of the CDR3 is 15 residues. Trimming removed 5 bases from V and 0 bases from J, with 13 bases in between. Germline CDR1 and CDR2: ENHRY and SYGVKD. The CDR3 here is CAISPTATVNTEAFF. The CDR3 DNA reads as TGTGCCATCAGTCCAACTGCTACTGTGAACACTGAAGCTTTCTTT.

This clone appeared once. The CDR3 here is CASSLTVTYEQYF. The CDR3, as DNA: TGTGCCAGCAGCCTTACAGTCACCTACGAGCAGTACTTC. This chain joins TRBV7-2 and TRBJ2-7, with D uncertain. The V and J ends lost 5 bases and 2 bases respectively, with 10 bases between them. This CDR3 has 13 amino acids. CDR1 SGHTA and CDR2 FQGNSA come from the germline V gene.

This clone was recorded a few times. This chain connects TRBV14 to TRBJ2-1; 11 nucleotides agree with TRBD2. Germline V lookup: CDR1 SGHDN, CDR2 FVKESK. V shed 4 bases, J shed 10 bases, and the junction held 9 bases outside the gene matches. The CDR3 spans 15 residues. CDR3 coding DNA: TGTGCCAGCAGCCCCCTAGCGGGAGGAGAGCGGGAGCAGTTCTTC. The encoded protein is CASSPLAGGEREQFF.

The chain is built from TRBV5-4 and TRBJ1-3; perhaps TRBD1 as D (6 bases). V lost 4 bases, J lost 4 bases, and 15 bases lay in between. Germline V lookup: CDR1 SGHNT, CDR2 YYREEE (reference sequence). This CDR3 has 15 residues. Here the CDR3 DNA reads TGTGCCAGCAGCAATACCGTAACAGGGGGAAACACCATATATTTT. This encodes CASSNTVTGGNTIYF.

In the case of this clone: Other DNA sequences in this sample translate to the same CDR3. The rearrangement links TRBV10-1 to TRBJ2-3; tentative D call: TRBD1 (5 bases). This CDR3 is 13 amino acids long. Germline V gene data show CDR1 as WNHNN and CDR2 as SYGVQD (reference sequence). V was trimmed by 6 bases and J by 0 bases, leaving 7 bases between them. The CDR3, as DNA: TGCGCCAGCAGACAGGATAGCACAGATACGCAGTATTTT. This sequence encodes CASRQDSTDTQYF.

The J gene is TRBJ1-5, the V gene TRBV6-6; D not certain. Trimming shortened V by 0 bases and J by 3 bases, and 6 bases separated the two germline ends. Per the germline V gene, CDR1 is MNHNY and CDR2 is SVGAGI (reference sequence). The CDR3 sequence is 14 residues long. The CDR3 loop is CASSYSGYNQPQHF. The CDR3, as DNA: TGTGCCAGCAGTTACTCGGGGTACAATCAGCCCCAGCATTTT.

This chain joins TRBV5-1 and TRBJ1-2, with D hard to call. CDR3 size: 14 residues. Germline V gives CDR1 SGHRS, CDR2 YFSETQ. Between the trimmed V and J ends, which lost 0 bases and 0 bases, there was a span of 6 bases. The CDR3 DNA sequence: TGCGCCAGCAGCTTGGTGACAACTAACTATGGCTACACCTTC. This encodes CASSLVTTNYGYTF.

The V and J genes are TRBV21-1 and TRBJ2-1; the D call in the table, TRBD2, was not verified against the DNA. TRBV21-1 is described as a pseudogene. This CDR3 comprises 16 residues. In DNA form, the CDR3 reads TGTGCCAGCAGCAGATCTCGACTAGCCCTTTACAATGAGCAGTTCTTC. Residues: CASSRSRLALYNEQFF.

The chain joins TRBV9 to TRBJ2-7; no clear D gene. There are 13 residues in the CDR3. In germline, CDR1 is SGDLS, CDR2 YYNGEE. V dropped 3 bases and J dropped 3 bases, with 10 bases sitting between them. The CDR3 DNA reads TGTGCCAGCAGCGAGGCCCCGGGCTACGAGCAGTACTTC. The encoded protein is CASSEAPGYEQYF.

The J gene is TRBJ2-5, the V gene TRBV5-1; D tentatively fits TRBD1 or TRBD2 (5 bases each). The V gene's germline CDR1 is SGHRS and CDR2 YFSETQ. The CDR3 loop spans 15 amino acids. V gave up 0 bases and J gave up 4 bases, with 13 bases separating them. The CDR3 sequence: CASSLGGTLRETQYF. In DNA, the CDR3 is TGCGCCAGCAGCTTGGGTGGGACCCTAAGAGAGACCCAGTACTTC.

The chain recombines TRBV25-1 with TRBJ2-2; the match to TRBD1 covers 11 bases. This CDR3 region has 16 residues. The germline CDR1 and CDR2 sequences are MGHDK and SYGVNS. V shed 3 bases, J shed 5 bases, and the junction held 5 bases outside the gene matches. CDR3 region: CASSDPGQGATGELFF. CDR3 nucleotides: TGTGCCAGCAGTGACCCCGGACAGGGGGCAACCGGGGAGCTGTTTTTT.

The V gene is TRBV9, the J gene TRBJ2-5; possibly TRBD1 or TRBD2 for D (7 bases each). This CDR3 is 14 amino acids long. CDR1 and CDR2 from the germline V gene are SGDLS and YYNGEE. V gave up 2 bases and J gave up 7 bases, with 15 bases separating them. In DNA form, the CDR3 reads TGTGCCAGCAGCGTTTCCCAGGGGGAGGGGACCCAGTACTTC. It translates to CASSVSQGEGTQYF.

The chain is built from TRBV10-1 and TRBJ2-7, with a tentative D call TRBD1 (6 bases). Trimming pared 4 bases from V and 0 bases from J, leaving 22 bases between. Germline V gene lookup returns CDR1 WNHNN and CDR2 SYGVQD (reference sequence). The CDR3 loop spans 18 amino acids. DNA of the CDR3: TGCGCCAGCAGTGTAATTCAGGGGCAGGGAAACTTCTCCTACGAGCAGTACTTC. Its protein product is CASSVIQGQGNFSYEQYF.

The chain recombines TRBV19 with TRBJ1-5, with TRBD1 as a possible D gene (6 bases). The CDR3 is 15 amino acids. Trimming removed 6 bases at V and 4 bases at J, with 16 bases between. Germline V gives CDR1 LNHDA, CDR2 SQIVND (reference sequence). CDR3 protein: CASRPEGGFNQPQHF. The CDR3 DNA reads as TGTGCCAGTAGGCCCGAGGGGGGATTTAATCAGCCCCAGCATTTT.

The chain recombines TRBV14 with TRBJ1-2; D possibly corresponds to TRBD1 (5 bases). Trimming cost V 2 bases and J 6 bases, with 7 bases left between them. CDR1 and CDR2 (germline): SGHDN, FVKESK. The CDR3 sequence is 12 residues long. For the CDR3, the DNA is TGTGCCAGCAGCCAAATAGGGGATGGCTACACCTTC. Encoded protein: CASSQIGDGYTF.

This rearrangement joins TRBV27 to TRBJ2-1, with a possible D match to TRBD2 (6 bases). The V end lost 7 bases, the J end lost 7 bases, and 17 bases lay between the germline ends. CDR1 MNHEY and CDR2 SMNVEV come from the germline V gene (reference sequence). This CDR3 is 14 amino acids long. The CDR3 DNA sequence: TGTGCCAGCAAAGCCGGGACTGGGAAGAATGAGCAGTTCTTC. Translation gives CASKAGTGKNEQFF.

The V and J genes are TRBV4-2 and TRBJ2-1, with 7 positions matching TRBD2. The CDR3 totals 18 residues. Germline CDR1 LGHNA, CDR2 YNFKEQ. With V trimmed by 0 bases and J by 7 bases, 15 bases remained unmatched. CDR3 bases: TGTGCCAGCAGCCAAGATACGCAAACTAGCGCGAGAATAAATGAGCAGTTCTTC. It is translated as CASSQDTQTSARINEQFF.

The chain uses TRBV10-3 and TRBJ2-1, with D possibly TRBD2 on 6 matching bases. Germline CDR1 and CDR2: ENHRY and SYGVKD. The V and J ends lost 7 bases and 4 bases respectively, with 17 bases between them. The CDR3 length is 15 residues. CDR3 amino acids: CAITNHGGRYNEQFF. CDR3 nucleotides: TGTGCCATCACCAACCACGGGGGACGGTACAATGAGCAGTTCTTC.

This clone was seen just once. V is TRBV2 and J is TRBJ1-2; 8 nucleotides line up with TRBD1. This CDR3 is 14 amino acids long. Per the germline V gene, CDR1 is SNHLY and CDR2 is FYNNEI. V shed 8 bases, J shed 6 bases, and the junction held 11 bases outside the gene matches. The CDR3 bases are TGTGCCAGCTCACTACCAGGGGGCGGGGATGGCTACACCTTC. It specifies CASSLPGGGDGYTF.

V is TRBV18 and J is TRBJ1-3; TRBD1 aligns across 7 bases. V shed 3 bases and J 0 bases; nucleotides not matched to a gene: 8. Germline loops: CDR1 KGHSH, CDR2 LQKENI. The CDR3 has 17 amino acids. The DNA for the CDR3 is TGTGCCAGCTCACCGCTACCGGGACAGAGCTCTGGAAACACCATATATTTT. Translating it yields CASSPLPGQSSGNTIYF. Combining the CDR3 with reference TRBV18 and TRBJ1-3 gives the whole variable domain NAGVMQNPRHLVRRRGQEARLRCSPMKGHSHVYWYRQLPEEGLKFMVYLQKENIIDESGMPKERFSAEFPKEGPSILRIQQVVRGDSAAYFCASSPLPGQSSGNTIYFGEGSWLTVV.

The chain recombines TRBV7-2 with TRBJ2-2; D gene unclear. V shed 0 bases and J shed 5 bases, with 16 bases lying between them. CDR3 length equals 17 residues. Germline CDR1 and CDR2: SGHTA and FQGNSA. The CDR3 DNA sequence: TGTGCCAGCAGCTTAGCGCTCTCCAGCCTTACGACCGGGGAGCTGTTTTTT. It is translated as CASSLALSSLTTGELFF.